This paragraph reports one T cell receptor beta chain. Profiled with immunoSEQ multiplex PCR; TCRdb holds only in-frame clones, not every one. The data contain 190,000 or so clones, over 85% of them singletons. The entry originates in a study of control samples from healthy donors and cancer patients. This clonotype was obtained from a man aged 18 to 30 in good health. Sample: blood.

The CDR3 sequence is CASRRQAYYGYTF. The CDR3 DNA is TGTGCCAGTAGACGACAGGCCTACTATGGCTACACCTTC. The V call is TRBV19, the J call TRBJ1-2; a weak D match, TRBD1 (6 bases). The CDR3 has 13 residues. CDR1 LNHDA and CDR2 SQIVND come from the germline V gene (reference sequence). V was cut by 6 bases and J by 3 bases, with 11 bases left in between.